Included here is one T cell receptor (beta chain) sequence, with context. Antigen unknown. These data come from a study of a mutant IDH1 vaccine in newly diagnosed glioma. For the study at large: Patients received vaccination from 4-6 weeks after radiotherapy alone, or with temozolomide cycles. The treated population exhibited a male proportion of about 62%, a female proportion of 37.5%, and a mean age of about 40 years. Before enrollment, patients got radiotherapy alone, temozolomide alone, or mostly the combination.

CDR3 length equals 17 residues. Looked up from germline, CDR1 is MNHNS and CDR2 is SASEGT. V dropped 2 bases and J dropped 2 bases, with 16 bases sitting between them. The time point was: week 11, during vaccination. Topical imiquimod accompanied each vaccine dose, which consisted of 300 ug of mutant IDH1 20-mer peptide. Here immunoSEQ multiplex PCR was the method, and the copy in TCRdb shows in-frame clones only, minus some. The table includes about 60,000 clones, approximately 80% detected once. The source of this sequence is a young man with glioma. The chain recombines TRBV6-1 with TRBJ1-5; D uncertain. The input for sequencing was PBMCs, taken from a glioma patient whose treatment included an IDH1 peptide vaccine. The CDR3 sequence: CASSETPRGLGNQPQHF. The CDR3 DNA reads as TGTGCCAGCAGTGAAACCCCAAGAGGTTTGGGCAATCAGCCCCAGCATTTT.